This T cell receptor (beta chain) was obtained from a study of cytomegalovirus exposure and HLA in healthy donors. Study conclusions and caveats: Analysis was carried out at a later point, and it linked a missense DCLRE1C variant to TCR beta V- and J-gene trimming. TCR beta V segments were, for the most part, productive about 87% or about 30% of the time in an earlier analysis. High specificity and sensitivity for cytomegalovirus status were reported for the classifier.

Notes on this clone: The antigen remains undetermined.

At the time of sampling, donors were nominally healthy, though unrecorded immune exposures were likely. CDR1 is MNHEY and CDR2 is SMNVEV in the germline V gene (reference sequence). Trimming took 2 bases from V and 7 from J, leaving 17 bases between them. There are 15 residues in the CDR3. PCR amplification relied on 60 Vbeta primers (plus 13 Jbeta primers). Here immunoSEQ multiplex PCR was the method, and the copy in TCRdb shows in-frame clones only, minus some. The sample lists around 150,000 clones; roughly 77% were seen once. Source material: PBMCs. This chain connects TRBV27 to TRBJ1-1; TRBD1 might be the D (5 bases). The clonotype was recovered from a human donor in good health. This CDR3 reads CASSLGGANRSEAFF. The CDR3 region has the DNA TGTGCCAGCAGTTTAGGAGGGGCTAATAGAAGTGAAGCTTTCTTT.